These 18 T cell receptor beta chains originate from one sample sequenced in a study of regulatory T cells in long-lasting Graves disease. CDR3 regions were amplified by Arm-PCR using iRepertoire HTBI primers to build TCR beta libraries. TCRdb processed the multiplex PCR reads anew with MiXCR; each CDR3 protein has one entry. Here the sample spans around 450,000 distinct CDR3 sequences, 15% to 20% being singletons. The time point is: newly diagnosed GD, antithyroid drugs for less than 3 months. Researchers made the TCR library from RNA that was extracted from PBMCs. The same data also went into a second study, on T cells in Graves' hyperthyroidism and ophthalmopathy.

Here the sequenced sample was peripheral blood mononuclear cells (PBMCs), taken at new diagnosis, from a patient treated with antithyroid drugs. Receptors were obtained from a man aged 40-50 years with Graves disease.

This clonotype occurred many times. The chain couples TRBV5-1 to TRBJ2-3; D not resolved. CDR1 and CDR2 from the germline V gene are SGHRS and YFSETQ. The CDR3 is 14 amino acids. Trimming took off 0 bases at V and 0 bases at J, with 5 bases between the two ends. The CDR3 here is CASSLEGSTDTQYF. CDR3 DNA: TGCGCCAGCAGCTTGGAGGGTAGCACAGATACGCAGTATTTT.

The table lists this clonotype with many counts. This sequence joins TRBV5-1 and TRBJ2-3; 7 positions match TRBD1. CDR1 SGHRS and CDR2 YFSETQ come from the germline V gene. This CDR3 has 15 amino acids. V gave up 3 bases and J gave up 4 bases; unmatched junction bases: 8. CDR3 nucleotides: TGCGCCAGCAGCTGGGCTCGACAGGGCGCAGATACGCAGTATTTT. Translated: CASSWARQGADTQYF. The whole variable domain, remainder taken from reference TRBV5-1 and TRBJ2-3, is KAGVTQTPRYLIKTRGQQVTLSCSPISGHRSVSWYQQTPGQGLQFLFEYFSETQRNKGNFPGRFSGRQFSNSRSEMNVSTLELGDSALYLCASSWARQGADTQYFGPGTRLTVL.

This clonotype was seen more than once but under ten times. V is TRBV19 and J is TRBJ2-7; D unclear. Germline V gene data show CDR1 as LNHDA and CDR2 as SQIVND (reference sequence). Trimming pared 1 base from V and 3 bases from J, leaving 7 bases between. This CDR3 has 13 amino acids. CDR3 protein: CASSIAEDYEQYF. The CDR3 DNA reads TGTGCCAGTAGTATAGCCGAGGACTACGAGCAGTACTTC.

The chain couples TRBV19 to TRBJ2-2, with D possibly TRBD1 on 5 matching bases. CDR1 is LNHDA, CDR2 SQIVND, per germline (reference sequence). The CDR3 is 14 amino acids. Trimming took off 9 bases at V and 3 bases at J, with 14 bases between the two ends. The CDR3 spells CASGGQGHTGELFF. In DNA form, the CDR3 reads TGTGCCAGCGGCGGACAAGGGCACACCGGGGAGCTGTTTTTT.

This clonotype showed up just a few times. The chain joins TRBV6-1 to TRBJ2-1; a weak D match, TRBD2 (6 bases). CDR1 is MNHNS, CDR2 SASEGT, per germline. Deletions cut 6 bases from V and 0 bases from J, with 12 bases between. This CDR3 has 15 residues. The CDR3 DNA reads TGTGCCAGCAGCCGTGGAGGGAACTCCTACAATGAGCAGTTCTTC. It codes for CASSRGGNSYNEQFF.

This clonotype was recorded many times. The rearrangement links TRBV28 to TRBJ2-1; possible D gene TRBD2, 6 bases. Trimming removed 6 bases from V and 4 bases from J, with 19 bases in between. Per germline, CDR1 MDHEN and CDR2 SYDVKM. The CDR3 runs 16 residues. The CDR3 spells CASSPRWGGTYNEQFF. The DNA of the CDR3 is TGTGCCAGCAGCCCCCGTTGGGGCGGGACTTACAATGAGCAGTTCTTC.

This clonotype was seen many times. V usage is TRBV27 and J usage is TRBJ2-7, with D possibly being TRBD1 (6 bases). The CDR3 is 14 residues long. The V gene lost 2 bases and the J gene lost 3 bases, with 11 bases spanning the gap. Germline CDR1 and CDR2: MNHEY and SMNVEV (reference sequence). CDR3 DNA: TGTGCCAGCAGTTTAAAATCCAGGGGCTACGAGCAGTACTTC. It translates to CASSLKSRGYEQYF.

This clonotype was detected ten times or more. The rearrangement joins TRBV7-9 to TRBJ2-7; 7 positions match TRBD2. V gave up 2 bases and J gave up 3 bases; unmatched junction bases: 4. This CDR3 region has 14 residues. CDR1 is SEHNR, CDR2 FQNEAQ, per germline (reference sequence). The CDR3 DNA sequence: TGTGCCAGCAGCTTAATCGCGGGGGACTACGAGCAGTACTTC. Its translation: CASSLIAGDYEQYF.

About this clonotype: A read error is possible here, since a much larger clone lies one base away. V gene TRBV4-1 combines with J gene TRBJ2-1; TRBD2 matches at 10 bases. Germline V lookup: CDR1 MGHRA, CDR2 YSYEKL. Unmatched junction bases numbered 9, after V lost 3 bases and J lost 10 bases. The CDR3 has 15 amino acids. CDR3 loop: CASSQSASGSYEQFF. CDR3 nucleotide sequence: TGCGCCAGCAGCCAGTCGGCTAGCGGGAGCTACGAGCAGTTCTTC.

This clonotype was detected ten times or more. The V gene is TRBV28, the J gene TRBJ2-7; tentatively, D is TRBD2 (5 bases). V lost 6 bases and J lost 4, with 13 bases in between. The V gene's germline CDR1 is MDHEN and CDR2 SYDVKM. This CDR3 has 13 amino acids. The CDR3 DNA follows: TGTGCCAGCAGCGAGGGCAGGCTTTACGAGCAGTACTTC. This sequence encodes CASSEGRLYEQYF.

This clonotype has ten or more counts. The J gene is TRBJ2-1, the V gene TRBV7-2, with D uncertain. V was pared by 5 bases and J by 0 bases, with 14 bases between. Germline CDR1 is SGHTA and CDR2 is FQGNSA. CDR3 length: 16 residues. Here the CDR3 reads CASSPHGAFSYNEQFF. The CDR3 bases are TGTGCCAGCAGCCCACACGGTGCGTTCTCCTACAATGAGCAGTTCTTC.

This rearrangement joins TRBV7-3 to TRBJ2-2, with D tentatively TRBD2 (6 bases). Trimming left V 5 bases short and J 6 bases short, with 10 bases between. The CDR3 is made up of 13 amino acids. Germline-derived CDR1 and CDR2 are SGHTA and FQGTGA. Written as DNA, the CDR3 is TGTGCCAGCAGCCCGGCGGGGTCCGGGGAGCTGTTTTTT. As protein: CASSPAGSGELFF.

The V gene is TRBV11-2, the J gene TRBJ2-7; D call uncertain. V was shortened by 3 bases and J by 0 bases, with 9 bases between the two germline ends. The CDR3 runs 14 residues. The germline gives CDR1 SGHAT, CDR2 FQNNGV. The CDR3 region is CASSFFRNSYEQYF. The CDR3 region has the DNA TGTGCCAGCAGCTTTTTTCGGAACTCCTACGAGCAGTACTTC.

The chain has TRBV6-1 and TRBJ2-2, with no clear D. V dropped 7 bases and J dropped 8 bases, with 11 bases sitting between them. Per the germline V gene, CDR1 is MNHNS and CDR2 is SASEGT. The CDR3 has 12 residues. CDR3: CASKISMGELFF. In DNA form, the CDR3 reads TGTGCCAGCAAGATAAGCATGGGGGAGCTGTTTTTT.

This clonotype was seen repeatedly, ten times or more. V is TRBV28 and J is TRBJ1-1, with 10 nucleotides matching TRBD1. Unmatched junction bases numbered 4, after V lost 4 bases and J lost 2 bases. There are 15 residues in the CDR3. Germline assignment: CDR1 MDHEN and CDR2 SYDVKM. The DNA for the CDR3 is TGTGCCAGCAGTTCAAGACAGGGGGCTAACACTGAAGCTTTCTTT. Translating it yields CASSSRQGANTEAFF.

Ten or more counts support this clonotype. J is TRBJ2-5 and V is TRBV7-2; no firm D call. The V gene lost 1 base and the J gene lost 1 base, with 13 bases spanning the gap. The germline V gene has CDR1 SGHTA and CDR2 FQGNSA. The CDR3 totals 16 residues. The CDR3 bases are TGTGCCAGCAGCTTAGAGGCAGCTAAACGCCAAGAGACCCAGTACTTC. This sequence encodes CASSLEAAKRQETQYF.

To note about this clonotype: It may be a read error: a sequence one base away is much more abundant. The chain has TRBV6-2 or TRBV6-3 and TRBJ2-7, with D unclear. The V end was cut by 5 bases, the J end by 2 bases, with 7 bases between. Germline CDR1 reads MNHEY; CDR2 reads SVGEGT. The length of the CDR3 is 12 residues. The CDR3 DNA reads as TGTGCCAGCAGTGTCTGGGCCTACGAGCAGTACTTC. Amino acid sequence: CASSVWAYEQYF.

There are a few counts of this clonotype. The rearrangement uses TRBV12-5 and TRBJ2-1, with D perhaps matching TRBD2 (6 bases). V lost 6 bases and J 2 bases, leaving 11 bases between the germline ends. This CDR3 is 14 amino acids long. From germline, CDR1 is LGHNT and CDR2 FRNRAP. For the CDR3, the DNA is TGTGCTAGTGGATCGGGACTGACCTACAATGAGCAGTTCTTC. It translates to CASGSGLTYNEQFF.